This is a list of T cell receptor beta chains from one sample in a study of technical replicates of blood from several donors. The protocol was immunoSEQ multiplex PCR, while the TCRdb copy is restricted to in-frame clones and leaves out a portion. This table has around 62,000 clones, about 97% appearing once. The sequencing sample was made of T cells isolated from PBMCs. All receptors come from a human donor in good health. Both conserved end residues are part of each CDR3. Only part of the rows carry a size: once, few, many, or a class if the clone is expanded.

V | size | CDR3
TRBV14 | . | CASSPPGWSYEQYF
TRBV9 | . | CASSGLNEKLFF
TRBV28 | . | CASRVSGGEVGYTF
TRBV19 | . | CASSHGVTPNEKLFF
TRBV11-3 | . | CASSLEPTGYTGYTF
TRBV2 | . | CASSEDPAPNTEAFF
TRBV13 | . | CASSLRQESSGNTIYF
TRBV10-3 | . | CAISESDGRGYEQYF
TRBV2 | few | CASRTGLQETQYF
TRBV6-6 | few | CASRRRDEQYF
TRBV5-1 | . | CASSLEAGVNYEQYF
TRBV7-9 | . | CASSLNRDSGNTIYF